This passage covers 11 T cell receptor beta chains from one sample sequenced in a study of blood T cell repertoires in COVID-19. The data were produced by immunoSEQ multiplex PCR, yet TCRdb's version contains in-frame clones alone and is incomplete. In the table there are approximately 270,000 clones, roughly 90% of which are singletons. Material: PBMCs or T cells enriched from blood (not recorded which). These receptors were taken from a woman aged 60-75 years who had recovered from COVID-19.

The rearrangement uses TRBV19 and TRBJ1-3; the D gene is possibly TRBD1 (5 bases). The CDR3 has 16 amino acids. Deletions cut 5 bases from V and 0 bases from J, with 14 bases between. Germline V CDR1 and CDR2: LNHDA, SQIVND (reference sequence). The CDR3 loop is CASSPSGLNSGNTIYF. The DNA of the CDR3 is TGTGCCAGTAGTCCATCAGGGCTGAACTCTGGAAACACCATATATTTT.

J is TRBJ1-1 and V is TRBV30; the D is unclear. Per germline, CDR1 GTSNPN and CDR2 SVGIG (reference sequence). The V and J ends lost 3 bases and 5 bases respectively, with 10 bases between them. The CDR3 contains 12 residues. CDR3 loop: CAWRETGTEAFF. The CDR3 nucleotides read TGTGCCTGGAGGGAGACCGGGACTGAAGCTTTCTTT.

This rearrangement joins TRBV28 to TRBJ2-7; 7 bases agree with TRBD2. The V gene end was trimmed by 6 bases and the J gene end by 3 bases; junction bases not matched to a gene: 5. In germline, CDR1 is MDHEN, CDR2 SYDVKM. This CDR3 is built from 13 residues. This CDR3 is CASSPTGGYEQYF. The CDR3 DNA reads TGTGCCAGCAGCCCGACGGGGGGCTACGAGCAGTACTTC.

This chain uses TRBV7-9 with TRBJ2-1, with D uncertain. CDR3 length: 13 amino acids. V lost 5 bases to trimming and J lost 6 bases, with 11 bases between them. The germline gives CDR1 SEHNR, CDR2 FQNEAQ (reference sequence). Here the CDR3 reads CASSPFGPNEQFF. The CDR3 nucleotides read TGTGCCAGCAGCCCTTTTGGGCCCAATGAGCAGTTCTTC. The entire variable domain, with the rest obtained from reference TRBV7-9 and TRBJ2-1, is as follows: DTGVSQNPRHKITKRGQNVTFRCDPISEHNRLYWYRQTLGQGPEFLTYFQNEAQLEKSRLLSDRFSAERPKGSFSTLEIQRTEQGDSAMYLCASSPFGPNEQFFGPGTRLTVL.

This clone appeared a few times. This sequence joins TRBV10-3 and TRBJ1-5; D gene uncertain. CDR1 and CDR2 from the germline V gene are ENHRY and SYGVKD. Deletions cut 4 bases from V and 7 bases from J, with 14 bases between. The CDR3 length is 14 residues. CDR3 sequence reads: CAISVGGREQPQHF. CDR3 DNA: TGTGCCATCAGTGTAGGAGGGAGGGAACAGCCCCAGCATTTT.

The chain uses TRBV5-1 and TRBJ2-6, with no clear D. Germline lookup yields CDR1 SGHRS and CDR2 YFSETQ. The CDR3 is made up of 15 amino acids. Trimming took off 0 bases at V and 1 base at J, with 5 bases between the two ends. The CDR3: CASSLEESGANVLTF. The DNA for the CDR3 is TGCGCCAGCAGCTTGGAGGAGTCTGGGGCCAACGTCCTGACTTTC.

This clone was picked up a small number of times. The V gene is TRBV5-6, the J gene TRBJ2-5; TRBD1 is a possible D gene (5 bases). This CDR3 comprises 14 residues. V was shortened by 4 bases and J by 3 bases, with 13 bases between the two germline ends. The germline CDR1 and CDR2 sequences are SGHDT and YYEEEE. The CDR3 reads CASSPQTVEETQYF. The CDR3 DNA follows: TGTGCCAGCAGCCCTCAGACAGTTGAAGAGACCCAGTACTTC.

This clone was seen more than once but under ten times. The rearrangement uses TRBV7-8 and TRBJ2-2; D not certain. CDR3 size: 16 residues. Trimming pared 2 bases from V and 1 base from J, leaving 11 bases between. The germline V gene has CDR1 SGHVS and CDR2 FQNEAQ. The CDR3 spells CASSLFTARNTGELFF. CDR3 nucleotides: TGTGCCAGCAGCTTATTTACAGCACGGAACACCGGGGAGCTGTTTTTT.

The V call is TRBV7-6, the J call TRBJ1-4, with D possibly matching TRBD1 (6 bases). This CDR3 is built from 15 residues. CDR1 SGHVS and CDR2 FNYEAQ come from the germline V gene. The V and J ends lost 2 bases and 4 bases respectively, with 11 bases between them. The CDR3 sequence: CASSLRAGVNEKLFF. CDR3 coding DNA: TGTGCCAGCAGCTTACGTGCAGGGGTTAATGAAAAACTGTTTTTT.

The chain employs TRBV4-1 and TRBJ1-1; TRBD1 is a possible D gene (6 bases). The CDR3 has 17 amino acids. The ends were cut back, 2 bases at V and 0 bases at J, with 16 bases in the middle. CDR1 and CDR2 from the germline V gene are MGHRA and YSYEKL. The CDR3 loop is CASSQTPFDRMNTEAFF. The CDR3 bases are TGCGCCAGCAGCCAAACACCGTTCGACAGGATGAACACTGAAGCTTTCTTT.

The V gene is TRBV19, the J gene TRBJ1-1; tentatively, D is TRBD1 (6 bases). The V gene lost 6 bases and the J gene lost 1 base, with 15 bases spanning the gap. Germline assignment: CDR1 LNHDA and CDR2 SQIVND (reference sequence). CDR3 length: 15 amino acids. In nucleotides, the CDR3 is TGTGCCAGTAGGGGCAGGGGCCTTCCGAACACTGAAGCTTTCTTT. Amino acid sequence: CASRGRGLPNTEAFF.